A selection of T cell receptor beta chains follows, all from one sample in a study of neurological immune-mediated disorders. TCRdb re-analysed the 5' RACE reads in MiXCR, keeping a single row per CDR3 protein. The repertoire holds 45,000 to 60,000 distinct CDR3 sequences, approximately 3.9% seen once, with approximately 1.6% in the top ten. Source material: PBMCs. These receptors were collected from a man younger than 40 with multiple sclerosis. Both conserved end residues are trimmed from each CDR3.

V gene: TRBV20-1; J gene: TRBJ2-3; CDR3 protein: SLRGRGTDTQY
V gene: TRBV5-1; J gene: TRBJ1-2; CDR3 protein: ASRATGGVDGYT
V gene: TRBV20-1; J gene: TRBJ1-2; CDR3 protein: SARQRDRGQDYYGYT
V gene: TRBV7-2; J gene: TRBJ2-3; CDR3 protein: ASSSVAAIAGESTDTQY
V gene: TRBV5-6; J gene: TRBJ2-4; CDR3 protein: ASSAEGKGANIQY
V gene: TRBV20-1; J gene: TRBJ1-4; CDR3 protein: SAREGSGNEKLF
V gene: TRBV12-3/TRBV12-4; J gene: TRBJ1-5; CDR3 protein: ASSPRLQGDGQPQH
V gene: TRBV7-7; J gene: TRBJ2-5; CDR3 protein: ASSLGLAGTQETQY
V gene: TRBV10-3; J gene: TRBJ1-1; CDR3 protein: AISDIGTEAF
V gene: TRBV12-3/TRBV12-4; J gene: TRBJ1-1; CDR3 protein: ASTLGQGNTEAF
V gene: TRBV20-1; J gene: TRBJ1-1; CDR3 protein: SARKGTGMNTEAF
V gene: TRBV1; J gene: TRBJ1-1; CDR3 protein: TSSPYRSNTEAF
V gene: TRBV5-6; J gene: TRBJ1-5; CDR3 protein: ASSLWSTPIGGQPQH
V gene: TRBV4-1; J gene: TRBJ2-3; CDR3 protein: ASSQAGGVSTDTQY
V gene: TRBV7-6; J gene: TRBJ2-3; CDR3 protein: ASSLAAGVADTQY
V gene: TRBV20-1; J gene: TRBJ1-1; CDR3 protein: SARPGKMNTEAF
V gene: TRBV5-1; J gene: TRBJ2-3; CDR3 protein: ASSSTSGGADTQY
V gene: TRBV2; J gene: TRBJ1-5; CDR3 protein: ASRHRDSNSNQPQH
V gene: TRBV25-1; J gene: TRBJ1-1; CDR3 protein: ASTGNEAF
V gene: TRBV5-1; J gene: TRBJ1-2; CDR3 protein: ASSLVLGQGSGGYT
V gene: TRBV28; J gene: TRBJ2-7; CDR3 protein: ASSLTSPYEQY
V gene: TRBV12-3/TRBV12-4; J gene: TRBJ2-1; CDR3 protein: ASSHTLDRPFDEQF
V gene: TRBV2; J gene: TRBJ2-2; CDR3 protein: ASSEIAAGELF
V gene: TRBV20-1; J gene: TRBJ2-1; CDR3 protein: SARDLLAENHNEQF
V gene: TRBV20-1; J gene: TRBJ2-5; CDR3 protein: SARVQVQETQY
V gene: TRBV6-1; J gene: TRBJ1-4; CDR3 protein: ASRRVQGAEKLF
V gene: TRBV2; J gene: TRBJ2-5; CDR3 protein: ASSEDRGETQY